The TCR beta chain described here comes from a study of blood T cell repertoires in COVID-19. Looking at the study overall: Samples taken during acute and convalescent COVID-19 were collected in the United States, Italy and Spain. In each case, the material was cDNA or gDNA derived from T cells, B-cell-depleted T cells, or PBMCs.

The ends lost 5 bases at V and 4 bases at J; junction bases unmatched: 5. The CDR3 is 14 amino acids. Germline lookup yields CDR1 MNHEY and CDR2 SVGEGT. How the authors handled the data: Scientists estimated how many nucleated cells there were by amplifying reference gene primers. TCRdb's copy holds only in-frame clones and misses some; the assay was immunoSEQ multiplex PCR. The D gene and trimming were derived from the DNA, and the V and J assignments and clone size from that table. Here the sample spans some 140,000 clones, 75% to 90% being singletons. The sequenced sample consisted of peripheral blood. The TCR originated in a man in his fifties or sixties with active or convalescent COVID-19. This rearrangement joins TRBV6-2 or TRBV6-3 to TRBJ1-5; 7 bases fit TRBD1. The CDR3 DNA sequence: TGTGCCAGCAGTCGGGACAGTTTTAATCAGCCCCAGCATTTT. Encoded protein: CASSRDSFNQPQHF.